This TCR beta chain was captured in a study of shared clonotypes between healthy human individuals. Study results and caveats: Shared across several donors were around 4.7% of the naive CD4 clonotypes.

As concerns this clone: Its target is not known.

Produced via immunoSEQ multiplex PCR; TCRdb's table is partial and in-frame only. The data contain around 2.5 million clones, more than 85% of them singletons. This CDR3 contains 15 residues. The V segment lost 3 bases and the J segment 12 bases; nucleotides outside the gene matches: 16. The germline CDR1 and CDR2 sequences are MNHNS and SASEGT. The receptor was isolated from a man aged 18 to 29 in good health. Some clones in this sample may be carry-over from other donors' samples. The gene calls are TRBV6-1 and TRBJ2-7; TRBD1 matches 8 bases. Material: naive CD4+ T cells from PBMCs. Subset specified: CD45RA+ positively selected. CDR3 in amino acids: CASSDRPSGTGYGYF. CDR3 sequence (DNA): TGTGCCAGCAGTGACCGCCCCTCCGGGACAGGTTATGGGTACTTC.